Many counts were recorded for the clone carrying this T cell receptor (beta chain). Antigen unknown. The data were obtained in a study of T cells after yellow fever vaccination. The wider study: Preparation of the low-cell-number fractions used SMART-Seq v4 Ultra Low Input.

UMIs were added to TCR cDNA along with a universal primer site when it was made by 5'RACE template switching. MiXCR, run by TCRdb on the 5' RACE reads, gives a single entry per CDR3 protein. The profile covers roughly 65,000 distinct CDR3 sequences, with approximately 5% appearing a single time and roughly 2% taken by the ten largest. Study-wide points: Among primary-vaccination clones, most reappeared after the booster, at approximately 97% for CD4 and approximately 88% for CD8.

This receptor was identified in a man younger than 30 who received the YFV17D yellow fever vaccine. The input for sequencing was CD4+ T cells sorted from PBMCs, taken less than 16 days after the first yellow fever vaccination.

The CDR3 sequence: CASTWTSGGAYEQYF. CDR3 DNA: TGTGCCAGCACCTGGACTAGCGGGGGGGCCTACGAGCAGTACTTC. This chain uses TRBV12-3 or TRBV12-4 with TRBJ2-7; 15 nucleotides match TRBD2. The CDR3 spans 15 residues. J lost 2 bases, V lost 7 bases, and 3 bases had no gene match.